This T cell receptor (beta chain) was sequenced during a study of T-cell reconstitution after alpha-beta-depleted transplantation in children. Findings of the study overall: The origin of high day-60 TCRbeta diversity in some patients lay in surviving recipient T cells and thymic progenitors. Reportedly, alpha-beta T cells present about two months post-transplant originated from several hundred expanded clones of graft origin. T-cell numbers and diversity, one year after transplant, stemmed largely from T cells that were newly produced.

TCRbeta library preparation incorporated unique molecular identifiers. Via MiXCR, TCRdb re-called the PCR reads, giving one row per CDR3 protein. Here the sample spans about 210,000 distinct CDR3 sequences, roughly 18% being singletons. This clonotype was seen only a few times. The antigen remains undetermined. Germline CDR1 and CDR2: SQVTM and ANQGSEA. This CDR3 comprises 12 residues. V gave up 6 bases and J gave up 4 bases, with 12 bases separating them. This sequence originates from a male patient aged 2-10 years who had a stem cell transplant for acute lymphoblastic leukemia, so the T cells may come from the graft donor. The chain joins TRBV29-1 to TRBJ1-1, with a tentative D call TRBD1 (6 bases). This material consisted of PBMCs, mostly from graft donor cells, taken 360 days after TCRalphabeta/CD19-depleted stem cell transplant. The CDR3 protein is CSVATGLTEAFF. CDR3 DNA sequence: TGCAGCGTCGCGACAGGACTCACTGAAGCTTTCTTT.